The 3 T cell receptor beta chains in this list originate from one sample, sequenced in a study of T cells in Graves' hyperthyroidism and ophthalmopathy. Amplified TCR beta CDR3 regions derived from RNA transcripts. RT-PCR in the first round (using the HTBI primer set) targeted the TCR CDR3. Via MiXCR, TCRdb re-called the multiplex PCR reads, giving one row per CDR3 protein. There are about 360,000 distinct CDR3 sequences in the sample; around 14% occur only once, and roughly 8.3% lies in the top ten. Sequences were obtained from blood. The receptors shown here come from a woman younger than 30 with Graves' hyperthyroidism.

J is TRBJ2-1 and V is TRBV20-1; TRBD2 is a possible D gene (6 bases). CDR3 length: 17 residues. V lost 6 bases and J lost 0, with 21 bases in between. Germline V lookup: CDR1 DFQATT, CDR2 SNEGSKA (reference sequence). CDR3 nucleotide sequence: TGCAGTGCGTGGTTGGGGCTAGCGTTGAGCTCCTACAATGAGCAGTTCTTC. As protein: CSAWLGLALSSYNEQFF.

V is TRBV6-2 or TRBV6-3 and J is TRBJ2-7; the D gene is possibly TRBD1 (6 bases). The V end lost 9 bases, the J end lost 5 bases, and 17 bases lay between the germline ends. Germline V gene sequence: CDR1 MNHEY, CDR2 SVGEGT. The CDR3 is 13 amino acids. The CDR3 sequence: CASLQGFVNEQYF. CDR3 bases: TGTGCCAGTCTACAGGGATTTGTCAACGAGCAGTACTTC.

In this sample, this clonotype turned up many times. This chain uses TRBV28 with TRBJ2-7, with TRBD2 matching 11 bases. Germline trimming cut 4 bases from V and 0 bases from J; bases unmatched to any gene: 17. The CDR3 is made up of 20 amino acids. Germline CDR1 reads MDHEN; CDR2 reads SYDVKM. CDR3 region: CASSSEGLAEGQKSSYEQYF. The CDR3 DNA follows: TGTGCCAGCAGTTCTGAGGGACTAGCGGAAGGACAAAAAAGCTCCTACGAGCAGTACTTC.